The 31 T cell receptor beta chains listed next were all sequenced from one sample in a study of T-cell reconstitution after alpha-beta-depleted transplantation in children. Unique molecular identifiers were used to barcode this TCRbeta library. Each CDR3 protein gets one entry after TCRdb re-called the PCR reads with MiXCR. This table holds about 360,000 distinct CDR3 sequences, about an eighth found once. Sequenced here: PBMCs, sampled from the stem cell graft. These receptor sequences come from a human donor who donated a stem cell graft to a child with Fanconi anemia.

The chain employs TRBV7-8 and TRBJ1-2; D gene ambiguous. The CDR3 is 13 amino acids. Germline V gene lookup returns CDR1 SGHVS and CDR2 FQNEAQ. V lost 4 bases, J lost 12 bases, and 18 bases lay in between. CDR3 loop: CASSSQPPIINTF. For the CDR3, the DNA is TGTGCCAGCAGCTCCCAACCTCCTATAATAAACACCTTC.

This clonotype was detected many times. The chain couples TRBV29-1 to TRBJ2-7; 9 bases line up with TRBD1. This CDR3 spans 14 amino acids. Trimming at V came to 6 bases and at J to 1 base, leaving 7 bases not matched to a gene. CDR1 SQVTM and CDR2 ANQGSEA come from the germline V gene. The CDR3 is CSVGTGRLSYEQYF. The CDR3 DNA reads as TGCAGCGTGGGGACAGGGAGATTATCCTACGAGCAGTACTTC.

The CDR3 DNA reads TGTGCCTGGAGTGCCCCCGGATTGATCGCTGAAGCTTTCTTT. Translation: CAWSAPGLIAEAFF. The chain is built from TRBV30 and TRBJ1-1; D gene unclear. The CDR3 extends over 14 amino acids. The V and J ends lost 1 base and 6 bases respectively, with 15 bases between them. Germline lookup yields CDR1 GTSNPN and CDR2 SVGIG (reference sequence).

This clonotype was picked up many times. CDR3 residues: CASSLTGASYEQYF. The CDR3 bases are TGTGCCAGCAGCTTAACTGGGGCGTCCTACGAGCAGTACTTC. The chain couples TRBV7-9 to TRBJ2-7; TRBD1 is a possible D gene (5 bases). The CDR3 loop spans 14 amino acids. Trimming pared 2 bases from V and 1 base from J, leaving 9 bases between. Looked up from germline, CDR1 is SEHNR and CDR2 is FQNEAQ (reference sequence).

This clonotype was detected only a few times. The chain joins TRBV6-1 to TRBJ2-1; D could derive from TRBD1 or TRBD2 (5 bases each). The germline V and J ends were trimmed by 3 bases and 10 bases, with 13 bases remaining between them. The CDR3 length is 13 residues. Germline-derived CDR1 and CDR2 are MNHNS and SASEGT. The CDR3 sequence is CASSESGRWEQFF. The DNA for the CDR3 is TGTGCCAGCAGTGAGTCGGGGCGGTGGGAGCAGTTCTTC.

This clonotype has more than one count but fewer than ten. The V gene is TRBV29-1, the J gene TRBJ2-1; the D gene is possibly TRBD2 (6 bases). The CDR3 covers 13 residues. CDR1 is SQVTM and CDR2 is ANQGSEA in the germline V gene. Trimming left V 8 bases short and J 4 bases short, with 15 bases between. The DNA for the CDR3 is TGCAGCTATCGGAGGGCGAGTTACAATGAGCAGTTCTTC. This encodes CSYRRASYNEQFF.

This chain joins TRBV10-3 and TRBJ2-7; 9 bases agree with TRBD1. Trimming cost V 6 bases and J 7 bases; bases outside gene matches: 10. The CDR3 extends over 14 amino acids. Germline V gene data show CDR1 as ENHRY and CDR2 as SYGVKD. The CDR3 sequence: CAISPGQGKEEQYF. The CDR3 bases are TGTGCCATCAGCCCGGGACAGGGTAAAGAGGAGCAGTACTTC.

The table lists this clonotype with many counts. The V call is TRBV12-3 or TRBV12-4, the J call TRBJ1-5; D may be TRBD1 (6 bases). CDR3 length: 13 amino acids. V shed 6 bases and J shed 6 bases, with 12 bases lying between them. The CDR3 bases are TGTGCCAGCAGATCTACAGGGAGTCAGCCCCAGCATTTT. This sequence encodes CASRSTGSQPQHF.

In nucleotides, the CDR3 is TGTGCCAGCAGCTTAGCCGGCTGGGAAGCTTTCTTT. Translating it yields CASSLAGWEAFF. The chain links TRBV7-9 to TRBJ1-1, with D unclear. Trimming removed 0 bases at V and 8 bases at J, with 7 bases between. The CDR3 is 12 residues long. Per the germline V gene, CDR1 is SEHNR and CDR2 is FQNEAQ (reference sequence).

This clonotype came up a few times. The V call is TRBV20-1, the J call TRBJ2-7, with D unresolved. V lost 0 bases and J 3 bases, leaving 15 bases between the germline ends. CDR1 and CDR2 from the germline V gene are DFQATT and SNEGSKA (reference sequence). The CDR3 loop spans 15 amino acids. The chain's CDR3 is CSARDLKGLNYEQYV. The CDR3 region has the DNA TGCAGTGCTAGAGATTTAAAGGGCCTAAACTACGAGCAGTACGTC.

This clonotype was seen a few times. The J gene is TRBJ2-3, the V gene TRBV5-1; D is uncertain. The CDR3 has 14 residues. The germline gives CDR1 SGHRS, CDR2 YFSETQ. The ends were cut back, 1 base at V and 1 base at J, with 7 bases in the middle. In nucleotides, the CDR3 is TGCGCCAGCAGCTTGATGGACGGCACAGATACGCAGTATTTT. This encodes CASSLMDGTDTQYF.

The chain couples TRBV25-1 to TRBJ2-7; D is unclear. V lost 3 bases and J 3 bases, leaving 15 bases between the germline ends. CDR3 length: 15 amino acids. Per germline, CDR1 MGHDK and CDR2 SYGVNS. CDR3 residues: CASSDVGIKDYEQYF. The CDR3 DNA reads TGTGCCAGCAGTGACGTAGGGATAAAAGACTACGAGCAGTACTTC.

This clonotype was counted only a few times. The chain uses TRBV28 and TRBJ2-5, with 12 bases lining up with TRBD2. V lost 6 bases and J lost 5; bases outside the gene matches: 7. CDR1 is MDHEN, CDR2 SYDVKM, per germline. The CDR3 is made up of 15 amino acids. CDR3 region: CASSSSGGVRETQYF. DNA for the CDR3: TGTGCCAGCAGCTCTAGCGGGGGGGTCCGGGAGACCCAGTACTTC.

This clonotype was seen a few times. This chain uses TRBV28 with TRBJ1-3; D is unresolved. Germline V gene lookup returns CDR1 MDHEN and CDR2 SYDVKM. This CDR3 is built from 14 residues. V lost 7 bases and J 3 bases, leaving 13 bases between the germline ends. In DNA, the CDR3 is TGTGCCAGCACGAAACAGAGCCTTGGAAACACCATATATTTT. It translates to CASTKQSLGNTIYF.

V gene TRBV3-1 combines with J gene TRBJ1-1; D is perhaps TRBD1 (6 bases). CDR1 LGHDT and CDR2 YNNKEL come from the germline V gene (reference sequence). The CDR3 contains 14 residues. Trimming removed 2 bases from V and 3 bases from J, with 10 bases in between. CDR3 DNA sequence: TGTGCCAGCAGCCAATCCGGGGGCGACACTGAAGCTTTCTTT. It yields the protein CASSQSGGDTEAFF.

In its sample, this clonotype was seen many times. The chain recombines TRBV5-1 with TRBJ1-1; possible D gene TRBD1, 5 bases. CDR1 and CDR2 from the germline V gene are SGHRS and YFSETQ. Trimming removed 8 bases from V and 0 bases from J, with 11 bases in between. The CDR3 runs to 13 residues. The CDR3 loop is CASGLGVNTEAFF. The CDR3 DNA is TGCGCCAGTGGACTGGGGGTGAACACTGAAGCTTTCTTT.

This clonotype was observed many times. This chain joins TRBV25-1 and TRBJ1-1; D is perhaps TRBD1 (5 bases). The CDR3 sequence is 14 residues long. The germline V gene has CDR1 MGHDK and CDR2 SYGVNS. The V end was cut by 1 base, the J end by 0 bases, with 6 bases between. This chain's CDR3 is CASSELGLNTEAFF. CDR3 bases: TGTGCCAGCAGTGAATTGGGACTGAACACTGAAGCTTTCTTT.

The chain uses TRBV29-1 and TRBJ2-7; 11 nucleotides line up with TRBD1. The V segment lost 6 bases and the J segment 5 bases; nucleotides outside the gene matches: 0. The germline V gene has CDR1 SQVTM and CDR2 ANQGSEA. The CDR3 contains 11 residues. The CDR3 DNA reads as TGCAGCGTGGGACAGGGGGACGAGCAGTACGTC. Protein sequence: CSVGQGDEQYV.

At least ten counts were recorded for this clonotype. The chain carries TRBV20-1 and TRBJ2-3; no clear D gene. Germline CDR1 and CDR2: DFQATT and SNEGSKA (reference sequence). The CDR3 runs 13 residues. Trimming removed 5 bases from V and 0 bases from J, with 9 bases in between. The CDR3 here is CSASYSSTDTQYF. The CDR3 DNA reads TGCAGTGCTTCTTATTCCAGCACAGATACGCAGTATTTT.

Many counts were recorded for this clonotype. The chain employs TRBV12-3 or TRBV12-4 and TRBJ2-5, with TRBD1 as a possible D gene (5 bases). The CDR3 runs 13 residues. V was trimmed by 7 bases and J by 5 bases, leaving 14 bases between them. In nucleotides, the CDR3 is TGTGCCAGCACCTTGGGGCCTTCGGAGACCCAGTACTTC. It yields the protein CASTLGPSETQYF.

This clonotype has a count of ten or more. The genes are TRBV12-3 or TRBV12-4 and TRBJ2-7; tentative D call: TRBD2 (7 bases). Trimming removed 3 bases from V and 5 bases from J, with 14 bases in between. This CDR3 comprises 14 residues. The chain's CDR3 is CASSLGGGIDEQYF. Written as DNA, the CDR3 is TGTGCCAGCAGTTTGGGGGGGGGCATCGACGAGCAGTACTTC.

This chain links TRBV11-1 with TRBJ2-7; 9 nucleotides agree with TRBD1. Unmatched junction bases numbered 17, after V lost 5 bases and J lost 3 bases. This CDR3 has 18 amino acids. In germline, CDR1 is SGHAT, CDR2 FQDESV (reference sequence). As DNA, the CDR3 is TGTGCCAGCAGCCCAGGGGGCCCGGGACAGGGAAAGGGCTACGAGCAGTACTTC. Translation: CASSPGGPGQGKGYEQYF.

CDR3 DNA: TGTGCCAGCTCACCAGGGGTCTCAGGGGGCGAGACTGAAGCTTTCTTT. Translating it yields CASSPGVSGGETEAFF. The chain uses TRBV18 and TRBJ1-1; 8 bases line up with TRBD1. Trimming cost V 2 bases and J 5 bases; bases outside gene matches: 10. Germline V gives CDR1 KGHSH, CDR2 LQKENI. This CDR3 has 16 amino acids.

This clonotype was recorded at least ten times. This rearrangement joins TRBV28 to TRBJ2-7; possibly TRBD1 for D (5 bases). Germline values: CDR1 MDHEN, CDR2 SYDVKM. V was pared by 2 bases and J by 4 bases, with 9 bases between. This CDR3 is 13 amino acids long. The CDR3 DNA is TGTGCCAGCAGTTTAAGGGGTGGGTACGAGCAGTACGTC. Its translation: CASSLRGGYEQYV.

Here the CDR3 DNA reads TGCAGTTCCCGACTAGCGGGCCCCTACGAGCAGTACGTC. This sequence encodes CSSRLAGPYEQYV. J is TRBJ2-7 and V is TRBV20-1; 10 bases are a match to TRBD2. CDR1 and CDR2 (germline): DFQATT, SNEGSKA (reference sequence). This CDR3 contains 13 residues. V shed 8 bases, J shed 2 bases, and the junction held 6 bases outside the gene matches.

This clonotype was recorded a few times. Written as DNA, the CDR3 is TGTGCCAGCTCACCGACAGGGATCCACAATGAGCAGTTCTTC. This sequence encodes CASSPTGIHNEQFF. J is TRBJ2-1 and V is TRBV18; 7 bases are shared with TRBD1. Per the germline V gene, CDR1 is KGHSH and CDR2 is LQKENI. This CDR3 contains 14 residues. J lost 5 bases, V lost 3 bases, and 4 bases had no gene match.

This clonotype showed up many times. The V call is TRBV5-1, the J call TRBJ1-1; 7 bases align to TRBD1. CDR3 length: 15 residues. Germline CDR1 SGHRS, CDR2 YFSETQ. Trimming cost V 0 bases and J 5 bases; bases outside gene matches: 7. DNA for the CDR3: TGCGCCAGCAGCTTGGCCGGGGGACAGAATACTGAAGCTTTCTTT. It is translated as CASSLAGGQNTEAFF.

At least ten counts were recorded for this clonotype. The CDR3 DNA reads as TGTGCCAGCAGTTTCGCGGGCTCCAATCAGCCCCAGCATTTT. This gives the protein CASSFAGSNQPQHF. The chain has TRBV12-3 or TRBV12-4 and TRBJ1-5; no firm D call. The V end lost 3 bases, the J end lost 3 bases, and 9 bases lay between the germline ends. CDR3 length: 14 amino acids.

This clonotype was seen a few times. This sequence joins TRBV4-3 and TRBJ1-3; D might be TRBD1 (6 bases). The V gene's germline CDR1 is LGHNA and CDR2 YSLEER. There are 17 residues in the CDR3. V lost 3 bases to trimming and J lost 0 bases, with 15 bases between them. CDR3 residues: CASSHRYRDTSGNTIYF. The CDR3 DNA is TGCGCCAGCAGCCATCGATACCGGGACACCTCTGGAAACACCATATATTTT.

This clonotype was seen a few times. This rearrangement joins TRBV4-3 to TRBJ2-2; possible D gene TRBD2, 5 bases. The germline V and J ends were trimmed by 0 bases and 4 bases, with 15 bases remaining between them. The CDR3 consists of 17 residues. The germline gives CDR1 LGHNA, CDR2 YSLEER. The CDR3 sequence is CASSQDRFGVFTGELFF. The DNA for the CDR3 is TGCGCCAGCAGCCAAGATCGGTTCGGGGTGTTCACCGGGGAGCTGTTTTTT.

J is TRBJ2-3 and V is TRBV18; D is perhaps TRBD1 (5 bases). The CDR3 contains 16 residues. V was cut by 0 bases and J by 0 bases, with 10 bases left in between. The V gene's germline CDR1 is KGHSH and CDR2 LQKENI. DNA of the CDR3: TGTGCCAGCTCACCACCTAACAGGATCAGCACAGATACGCAGTATTTT. Translating gives CASSPPNRISTDTQYF.